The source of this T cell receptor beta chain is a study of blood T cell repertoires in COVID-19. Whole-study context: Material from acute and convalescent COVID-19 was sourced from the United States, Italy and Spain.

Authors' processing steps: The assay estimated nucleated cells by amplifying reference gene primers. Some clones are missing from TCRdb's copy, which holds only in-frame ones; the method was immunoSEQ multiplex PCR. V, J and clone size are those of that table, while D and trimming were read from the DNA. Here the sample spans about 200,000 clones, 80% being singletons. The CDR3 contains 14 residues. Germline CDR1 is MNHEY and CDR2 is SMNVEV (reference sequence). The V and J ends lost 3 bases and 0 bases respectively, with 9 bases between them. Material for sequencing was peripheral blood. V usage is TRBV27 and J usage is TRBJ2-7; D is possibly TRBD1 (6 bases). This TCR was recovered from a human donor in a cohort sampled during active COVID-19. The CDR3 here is CASSLDRSSYEQYF. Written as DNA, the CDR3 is TGTGCCAGCAGTTTGGACAGAAGCTCCTACGAGCAGTACTTC.